This T cell receptor beta chain was sequenced in a study of CD8+ T cells in alopecia areata. Study at large: Treated patients were dosed with oral tofacitinib, taking 5 to 10 mg twice daily. The drug, tofacitinib, lasted 6 to 18 months, followed by 6 months off drug. The study's findings and limits: Normal scalp had lower clonality than lesional scalp, with alopecia totalis/universalis lesions showing this most strongly. Whereas mice showed it more clearly, TCR sharing across patients was murkier, possibly because of HLA.

This CDR3 is built from 17 residues. Germline V gives CDR1 GTSNPN, CDR2 SVGIG (reference sequence). Trimming stripped 0 bases from V and 0 bases from J, with 12 bases between. A single count supports this clone. As yet, its antigen is unknown. Investigators isolated RNA and reverse transcribed it into cDNA to act as the sequencing template. Profiling relied on immunoSEQ multiplex PCR, and the TCRdb table lists in-frame clones only, not all of them. The sample holds about 69,000 clones, about three fifths seen once. The rearrangement joins TRBV30 to TRBJ2-6; perhaps D is TRBD1 or TRBD2 (5 bases each). The receptor was derived from a human donor with alopecia areata. The specimen was CD8+ T cells sorted from blood, collected at week 0. The CDR3 nucleotides read TGTGCCTGGAGTGTACGGGACGGTCCCTCTGGGGCCAACGTCCTGACTTTC. Translating it yields CAWSVRDGPSGANVLTF.